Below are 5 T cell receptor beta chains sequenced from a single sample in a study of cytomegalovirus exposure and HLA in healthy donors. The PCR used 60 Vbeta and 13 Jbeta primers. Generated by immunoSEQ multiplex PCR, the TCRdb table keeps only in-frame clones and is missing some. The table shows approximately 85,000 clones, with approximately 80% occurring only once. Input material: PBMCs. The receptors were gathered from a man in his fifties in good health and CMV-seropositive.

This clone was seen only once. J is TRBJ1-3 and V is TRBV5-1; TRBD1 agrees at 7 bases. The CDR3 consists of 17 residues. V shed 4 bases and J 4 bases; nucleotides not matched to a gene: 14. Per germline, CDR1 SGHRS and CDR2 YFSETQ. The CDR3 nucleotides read TGCGCCAGCAGCCCCTTATCCGGGACAGAAAGAGGAAACACCATATATTTT. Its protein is CASSPLSGTERGNTIYF. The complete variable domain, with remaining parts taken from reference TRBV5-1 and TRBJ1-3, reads KAGVTQTPRYLIKTRGQQVTLSCSPISGHRSVSWYQQTPGQGLQFLFEYFSETQRNKGNFPGRFSGRQFSNSRSEMNVSTLELGDSALYLCASSPLSGTERGNTIYFGEGSWLTVV.

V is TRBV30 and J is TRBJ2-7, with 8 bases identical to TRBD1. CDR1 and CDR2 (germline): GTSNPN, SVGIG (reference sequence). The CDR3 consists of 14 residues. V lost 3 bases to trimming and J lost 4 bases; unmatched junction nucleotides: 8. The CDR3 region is CAWSGHRGFYEQYF. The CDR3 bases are TGTGCCTGGAGCGGCCACAGGGGGTTTTACGAGCAGTACTTC.

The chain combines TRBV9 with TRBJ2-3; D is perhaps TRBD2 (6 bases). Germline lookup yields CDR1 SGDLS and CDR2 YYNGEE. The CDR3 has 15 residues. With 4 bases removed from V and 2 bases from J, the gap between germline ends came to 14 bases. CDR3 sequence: CASSMTDYHTDTQYF. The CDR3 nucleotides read TGTGCCAGCAGCATGACGGACTACCACACAGATACGCAGTATTTT.

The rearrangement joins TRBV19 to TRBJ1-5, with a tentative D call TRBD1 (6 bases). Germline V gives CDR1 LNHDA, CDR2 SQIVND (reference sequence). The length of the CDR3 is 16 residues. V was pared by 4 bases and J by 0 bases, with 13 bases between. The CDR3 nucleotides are TGTGCCAGTAGTAAAATGACAGGATCTAGCAATCAGCCCCAGCATTTT. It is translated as CASSKMTGSSNQPQHF.

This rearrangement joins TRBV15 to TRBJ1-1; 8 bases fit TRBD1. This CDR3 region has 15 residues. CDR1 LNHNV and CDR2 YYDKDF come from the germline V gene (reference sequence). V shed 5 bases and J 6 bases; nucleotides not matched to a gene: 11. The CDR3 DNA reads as TGTGCCACCAGCGTAAACAGGGGGACTATGGCTGAAGCTTTCTTT. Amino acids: CATSVNRGTMAEAFF.